This T cell receptor beta chain was obtained from a study of T cells in Graves' hyperthyroidism and ophthalmopathy (dated by TCRdb to about 2019). Background for the entire study: Peripheral blood samples were taken at the time of initial diagnosis, prior to any treatment. To identify TCR V-J signatures that set the groups apart, the researchers used a discovery cohort of 90 to 100 patients, made up of some 41 with Graves' ophthalmopathy and about 55 with stable Graves' hyperthyroidism. An independent validation cohort of fewer than 20 hyperthyroidism patients and roughly 16 patients who later progressed to ophthalmopathy tested prospective prediction of ophthalmopathy. For training and testing, the roughly 97 patients in the discovery cohort were randomly divided in a 7:3 ratio. The study also compared thyroid tissue and blood T-cell repertoires from several Graves' hyperthyroidism patients. Following sampling, methimazole starting at 30 mg daily was given to hyperthyroidism patients, and high-dose intravenous methylprednisolone was given to ophthalmopathy patients. The paper reports TCR Vbeta CDR3 sequencing of 140 or so peripheral blood samples: approximately 41 ophthalmopathy, under 85 hyperthyroidism and 17 progressor patients.

The paper as a whole reports these results and caveats: Sample size was not statistically predetermined, and blinding of investigators to group allocation was not performed. Most expanded thyroid clonotypes (frequency above 0.001) were also found in blood, which suggests that blood repertoires may mirror thyroid immune responses. In validation, the model predicted progression to ophthalmopathy with about 71% sensitivity and approximately 74% specificity, a median of 6.5 months before onset. Ophthalmopathy was separated from stable hyperthyroidism by a 13 V-J signature model, with approximately 89% sensitivity and around 81% specificity obtained in cross-validation and 80%/75% obtained in testing.

This clonotype has more than one count but fewer than ten. What antigen it recognizes has not been identified. Per-nucleotide qualities are absent, and no much larger clonotype sits a single base away. Amplification of TCR beta CDR3 regions was carried out from RNA transcripts. The TCR CDR3 was subjected to a first round of RT-PCR using the HTBI primer set and the Qiagen OneStep RT-PCR kit. Libraries were constructed in a second round of multiplex PCR, after which size selection and purification were performed. Sequencing of the libraries was done on an Illumina HiSeq2000 using paired-end 100 bp reads. The authors' analysis ran thus. Raw data were processed with SOAPnuke, discarding reads with adapters, uncalled bases, mean Phred below 15, or no exact constant-primer or identifier match. COPE v1.2.5 was used to merge the high-quality paired reads, and each unique nucleotide sequence was defined as a clonotype. MiTCR v1.1 was used to align clonotypes to the IMGT TRBV, TRBD and TRBJ reference segments. The analysis was restricted to V-J combinations with a frequency above 0.0001, which together covered 99.2% of the repertoires. A TCS score was defined as the ratio between F50 (clonal expansion) and ExV (chaos), using BLOSUM62-based TCRdist between CDR3 peptides within each V-J. Welch's t-statistics and random forest reduced roughly 500 V-J features to 10 to 15, which were used in a naive Bayes classifier (R e1071). Through fastp at Q25 and MiXCR, TCRdb rebuilt clones from the public reads, retaining in-frame beta chains. A single entry per CDR3 protein holds the most common genes and DNA from its merged rows. The authors' filters were not applied to this entry. For this sample the table gives 300,000 to 450,000 distinct CDR3 sequences, of which around 25% were detected only once. Together, the top ten hold 70% to 75% of the sample.

Graves' hyperthyroidism was defined as stable when no progression to ophthalmopathy occurred over 18 months of follow-up. Hyperthyroidism patients were newly diagnosed, with disease duration under 2 months, and aged 18 to 65 years. Any patient with an uncontrolled infection, another autoimmune disease, pregnancy or lactation was excluded. Diagnoses were established on the basis of clinical symptoms, serum thyroxine and TRAb, thyroid ultrasound, and orbital computed tomography. Ficoll-Paque density gradient centrifugation was used to isolate PBMCs from under 11 ml of fresh peripheral blood. Total RNA was extracted using Trizol reagent, and RNA quality was assessed on an Agilent 2100 Bioanalyzer. The CDR3, from cysteine to phenylalanine, totals 15 residues. CDR3 DNA is the only sequence kept; it has 45 bases, read in frame from the first base. Taken from the germline V gene, the CDR1 and CDR2 loops are MDHEN and SYDVKM. V and J lose 3 bases and 3 bases, and a span of 13 bases separates them.

This TCR came from a man between 50 and 59 years old with Graves' hyperthyroidism. In this chain, TRBV28 is recombined with TRBJ2-3, and possibly TRBD2, on 6 matching bases. The source material was blood. CDR3 protein: CASSFRGYGTDTQYF. The sequence in DNA is TGTGCCAGCAGTTTTCGGGGGTATGGTACAGATACGCAGTATTTT.